This TCR beta chain was obtained from a study of cytomegalovirus exposure and HLA in healthy donors. This PCR relied on a set of 60 Vbeta primers and 13 Jbeta primers. Clones were read by immunoSEQ multiplex PCR, and TCRdb kept only the in-frame ones, dropping some. The table records approximately 220,000 clones, 60% to 85% of them present only once. The source is a man aged 35 to 55 in good health and CMV-seronegative. Sequenced sample: PBMCs.

In DNA form, the CDR3 reads TGCGCCAGCAGCTTGGAACAGGGTCATCAGCCCCAGCATTTT. Residues: CASSLEQGHQPQHF. The chain combines TRBV5-1 with TRBJ1-5, with D maybe TRBD1 (6 bases). This CDR3 region has 14 residues. V was pared by 0 bases and J by 5 bases, with 9 bases between. Germline V gene data show CDR1 as SGHRS and CDR2 as YFSETQ.